A single sample is the source of the 23 T cell receptor beta chains below, sequenced in a study of shared clonotypes between healthy human individuals. The assay was immunoSEQ multiplex PCR, and TCRdb's table has in-frame clones only and misses some. The table includes 2,500,000 or so clones, approximately 94% detected once. Input material: naive CD4+ T cells sorted from blood. The sample's subset: CD45RA+ positively selected. These receptors all come from a man between 18 and 35 years old in good health.

The CDR3 nucleotides are TGTGCCAGCAGCCAACGACCCTCCTACAATGAGCAGTTCTTC. This sequence encodes CASSQRPSYNEQFF. This sequence joins TRBV7-2 and TRBJ2-1; no definite D call. The germline CDR1 and CDR2 sequences are SGHTA and FQGNSA. V lost 5 bases and J lost 0, with 8 bases in between. This CDR3 contains 14 residues.

The rearrangement links TRBV9 to TRBJ2-2, with 9 bases matching TRBD2. V shed 3 bases and J 4 bases; nucleotides not matched to a gene: 7. The germline V gene has CDR1 SGDLS and CDR2 YYNGEE. The CDR3 spans 16 residues. CDR3 in amino acids: CASSGGGAGPTGELFF. The CDR3 bases are TGTGCCAGCAGCGGCGGGGGGGCAGGTCCCACCGGGGAGCTGTTTTTT.

The rearrangement joins TRBV19 to TRBJ1-2, with 10 bases that match TRBD1. CDR1 and CDR2 from the germline V gene are LNHDA and SQIVND (reference sequence). The CDR3 has 13 residues. The V segment lost 6 bases and the J segment 5 bases; nucleotides outside the gene matches: 3. Here the CDR3 DNA reads TGTGCCAGTAGGGACAGGGGGTCTTATGGCTACACCTTC. It encodes CASRDRGSYGYTF.

The J gene is TRBJ2-1, the V gene TRBV10-1, with D perhaps TRBD1 (7 bases). The CDR3 runs 14 residues. CDR1 and CDR2 from the germline V gene are WNHNN and SYGVQD (reference sequence). Trimming took off 0 bases at V and 13 bases at J, with 16 bases between the two ends. Here the CDR3 DNA reads TGCGCCAGCAGTGAGTCGAACGTGCAGGGGGGACAGTTCTTC. Protein product: CASSESNVQGGQFF.

This chain connects TRBV2 to TRBJ2-2; 8 bases line up with TRBD1. The CDR3 length is 15 residues. Trimming at V came to 3 bases and at J to 4 bases, leaving 4 bases not matched to a gene. CDR1 and CDR2 (germline): SNHLY, FYNNEI. CDR3 sequence (DNA): TGTGCCAGCAGTGAGGACAGGGTTCCCACCGGGGAGCTGTTTTTT. As protein: CASSEDRVPTGELFF.

This chain joins TRBV5-1 and TRBJ2-7; a weak D match, TRBD2 (5 bases). This CDR3 is built from 14 residues. Trimming stripped 7 bases from V and 6 bases from J, with 20 bases between. Germline assignment: CDR1 SGHRS and CDR2 YFSETQ. The CDR3 region is CASSTHGVELEQYF. The DNA of the CDR3 is TGCGCCAGCTCCACCCACGGGGTCGAACTCGAGCAGTACTTC.

The chain carries TRBV5-4 and TRBJ1-6; no clear D gene. The V and J ends lost 4 bases and 5 bases respectively, with 13 bases between them. Per the germline V gene, CDR1 is SGHNT and CDR2 is YYREEE (reference sequence). CDR3 length: 15 amino acids. The CDR3: CASSLGLADNSPLHF. CDR3 nucleotide sequence: TGTGCCAGCAGCCTTGGTTTAGCCGATAATTCACCCCTCCACTTT.

This chain uses TRBV14 with TRBJ2-5; 14 positions agree with TRBD2. V was pared by 4 bases and J by 4 bases, with 11 bases of the junction left unmatched. Germline-derived CDR1 and CDR2 are SGHDN and FVKESK. The CDR3 runs 18 residues. CDR3 DNA sequence: TGTGCCAGCAGCCCGGAAAGAGGACTAGCGGGAGGATCAGAGACCCAGTACTTC. As protein: CASSPERGLAGGSETQYF. Full variable domain (remainder filled in from reference TRBV14 and TRBJ2-5): EAGVTQFPSHSVIEKGQTVTLRCDPISGHDNLYWYRRVMGKEIKFLLHFVKESKQDESGMPNNRFLAERTGGTYSTLKVQPAELEDSGVYFCASSPERGLAGGSETQYFGPGTRLLVL.

The V and J genes are TRBV5-1 and TRBJ2-5; TRBD1 or TRBD2 may be the D gene (5 bases each). CDR3 length equals 13 residues. The germline V and J ends were trimmed by 4 bases and 5 bases, with 12 bases remaining between them. Germline values: CDR1 SGHRS, CDR2 YFSETQ. The CDR3 bases are TGCGCCAGCAGCCCCTGGGGCGGGGAGACCCAGTACTTC. It codes for CASSPWGGETQYF.

The gene calls are TRBV30 and TRBJ2-1, with a weak D call TRBD1 (6 bases). Trimming removed 0 bases from V and 2 bases from J, with 11 bases in between. Germline V lookup: CDR1 GTSNPN, CDR2 SVGIG (reference sequence). The CDR3 spans 15 residues. The CDR3 DNA reads as TGTGCCTGGAGTGTACTGAGGGGGACCTACAATGAGCAGTTCTTC. This codes for CAWSVLRGTYNEQFF. Full variable domain (outside the CDR3, taken from reference TRBV30 and TRBJ2-1): SQTIHQWPATLVQPVGSPLSLECTVEGTSNPNLYWYRQAAGRGLQLLFYSVGIGQISSEVPQNLSASRPQDRQFILSSKKLLLSDSGFYLCAWSVLRGTYNEQFFGPGTRLTVL.

The V and J genes are TRBV5-1 and TRBJ2-1; D gene unclear. The germline V gene has CDR1 SGHRS and CDR2 YFSETQ. This CDR3 has 13 amino acids. Trimming pared 4 bases from V and 4 bases from J, leaving 9 bases between. The CDR3 sequence: CASSPSAYNEQFF. The CDR3 nucleotides read TGCGCCAGCAGCCCCTCTGCTTACAATGAGCAGTTCTTC.

V and J are TRBV5-1 and TRBJ2-7, with TRBD1 matching over 10 bases. The trim removed 4 bases at V and 1 base at J, leaving 2 bases unmatched. The CDR3 has 14 residues. Germline CDR1 reads SGHRS; CDR2 reads YFSETQ. Here the CDR3 reads CASSGTGVSYEQYF. The CDR3 nucleotides are TGCGCCAGCAGCGGGACAGGGGTTTCCTACGAGCAGTACTTC.

V usage is TRBV4-1 and J usage is TRBJ2-1; 9 bases agree with TRBD2. The CDR3 is 17 residues long. The trim removed 4 bases at V and 3 bases at J, leaving 10 bases unmatched. CDR1 is MGHRA, CDR2 YSYEKL, per germline. This CDR3 reads CASSLIRASGNYNEQFF. CDR3 bases: TGCGCCAGCAGCCTCATAAGGGCTAGCGGGAACTACAATGAGCAGTTCTTC.

For this clone: Other DNA sequences in this specimen translate into the identical CDR3. CDR3 nucleotide sequence: TGTGCCAGCTCAAGAGACGGGGCCTACGAGCAGTACTTC. Residues: CASSRDGAYEQYF. The V call is TRBV6-6, the J call TRBJ2-7; tentative D call: TRBD2 (5 bases). This CDR3 has 13 amino acids. The V and J ends lost 8 bases and 2 bases respectively, with 13 bases between them. The germline V gene has CDR1 MNHNY and CDR2 SVGAGI (reference sequence).

About this clone itself: The sample carries other DNA sequences with the same CDR3. The chain couples TRBV10-3 to TRBJ2-3; no reliable D call. CDR3 size: 10 residues. V lost 8 bases, J lost 3 bases, and 3 bases lay in between. Germline loops: CDR1 ENHRY, CDR2 SYGVKD. The CDR3 region has the DNA TGTGCCATCGGGACAGATACGCAGTATTTT. This gives the protein CAIGTDTQYF.

On this clone itself: The same CDR3 is also encoded by other DNA sequences in this sample. The J gene is TRBJ2-3, the V gene TRBV7-9, with D perhaps being TRBD1 or TRBD2 (5 bases each). Germline lookup yields CDR1 SEHNR and CDR2 FQNEAQ (reference sequence). The CDR3 extends over 14 amino acids. Trimming took off 5 bases at V and 2 bases at J, with 11 bases between the two ends. DNA for the CDR3: TGTGCCAGCAGCCCGCCGGGGCCCACAGATACGCAGTATTTT. The encoded protein is CASSPPGPTDTQYF.

This chain connects TRBV5-6 to TRBJ1-1; TRBD1 might be the D (6 bases). The CDR3 is 15 residues long. From germline, CDR1 is SGHDT and CDR2 YYEEEE. V was clipped by 4 bases and J by 4 bases, with 17 bases between them. For the CDR3, the DNA is TGTGCCAGCAGCGGGGTGACAGGTTGGGTCACTGAAGCTTTCTTT. Protein product: CASSGVTGWVTEAFF. Supplemented by reference TRBV5-6 and TRBJ1-1, the full variable domain reads DAGVTQSPTHLIKTRGQQVTLRCSPKSGHDTVSWYQQALGQGPQFIFQYYEEEERQRGNFPDRFSGHQFPNYSSELNVNALLLGDSALYLCASSGVTGWVTEAFFGQGTRLTVV.

CDR3 in amino acids: CASSSGPRYGYTF. The CDR3 DNA reads TGTGCCAGCAGTTCCGGGCCGCGGTATGGCTACACCTTC. The chain joins TRBV27 to TRBJ1-2; the D is unclear. Trimming removed 4 bases at V and 5 bases at J, with 11 bases between. Germline CDR1 MNHEY, CDR2 SMNVEV (reference sequence). CDR3 length equals 13 residues.

A remark on this clone: This CDR3 is also generated by other DNA sequences in the sample. The genes are TRBV11-2 and TRBJ1-3; no clear D gene. V gave up 5 bases and J gave up 2 bases, with 7 bases separating them. The CDR3 consists of 13 residues. Germline V CDR1 and CDR2: SGHAT, FQNNGV. The CDR3 is CASSPSAGNTIYF. Written as DNA, the CDR3 is TGTGCCAGCAGCCCCTCAGCTGGAAACACCATATATTTT.

The CDR3 here is CSAKDRDAFF. CDR3 bases: TGCAGTGCTAAGGACAGGGACGCTTTCTTT. This sequence joins TRBV20-1 and TRBJ1-1, with 8 bases lining up with TRBD1. With V trimmed by 4 bases and J by 11 bases, 3 bases remained unmatched. The CDR3 extends over 10 amino acids. CDR1 and CDR2 from the germline V gene are DFQATT and SNEGSKA (reference sequence).

Details on this clone: Other DNA sequences in this sample translate to the same CDR3. The V and J genes are TRBV9 and TRBJ1-2; 8 nucleotides line up with TRBD1. Germline V gives CDR1 SGDLS, CDR2 YYNGEE. Trimming at V came to 0 bases and at J to 4 bases, leaving 2 bases not matched to a gene. This CDR3 contains 14 residues. In nucleotides, the CDR3 is TGTGCCAGCAGCGTAGCAGGGGGCGGCTATGGCTACACCTTC. Amino acid sequence: CASSVAGGGYGYTF.

The chain recombines TRBV10-2 with TRBJ1-5, with D possibly being TRBD1 (6 bases). This CDR3 has 15 amino acids. Trimming shortened V by 2 bases and J by 6 bases, and 14 bases separated the two germline ends. The germline CDR1 and CDR2 sequences are WSHSY and SAAADI. CDR3 in amino acids: CASSEPQGLSQPQHF. The CDR3 nucleotides read TGCGCCAGCAGTGAGCCCCAGGGGTTAAGTCAGCCCCAGCATTTT.

As regards this clone: The same CDR3 can be traced to other DNA sequences in this sample. This chain links TRBV5-4 with TRBJ2-3; tentatively, D is TRBD1 or TRBD2 (6 bases each). The V gene's germline CDR1 is SGHNT and CDR2 YYREEE (reference sequence). The V and J ends lost 0 bases and 1 base respectively, with 9 bases between them. The CDR3 contains 15 residues. CDR3 sequence reads: CASSLGGAGTDTQYF. CDR3 DNA sequence: TGTGCCAGCAGCTTGGGGGGGGCAGGCACAGATACGCAGTATTTT.